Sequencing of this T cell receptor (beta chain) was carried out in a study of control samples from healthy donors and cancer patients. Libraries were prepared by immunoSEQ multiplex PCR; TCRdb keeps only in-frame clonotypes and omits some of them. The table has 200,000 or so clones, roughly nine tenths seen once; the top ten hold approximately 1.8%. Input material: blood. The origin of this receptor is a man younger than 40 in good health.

The CDR3 region has the DNA TGTGCCAGCTCACCAGGGACCGCGTTTGAAGCTTTCTTT. Residues: CASSPGTAFEAFF. V usage is TRBV18 and J usage is TRBJ1-1, with a weak D call TRBD1 (5 bases). Trimming took off 2 bases at V and 7 bases at J, with 11 bases between the two ends. Germline CDR1 is KGHSH and CDR2 is LQKENI. This CDR3 is built from 13 residues.